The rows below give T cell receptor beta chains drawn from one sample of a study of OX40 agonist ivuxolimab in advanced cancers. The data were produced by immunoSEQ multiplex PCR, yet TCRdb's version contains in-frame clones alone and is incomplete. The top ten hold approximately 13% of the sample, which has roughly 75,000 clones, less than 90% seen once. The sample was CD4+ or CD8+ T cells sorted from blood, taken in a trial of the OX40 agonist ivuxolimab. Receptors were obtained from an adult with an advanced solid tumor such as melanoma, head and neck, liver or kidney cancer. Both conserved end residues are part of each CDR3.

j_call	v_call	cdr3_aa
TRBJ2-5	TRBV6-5	CASQRTGGRETQYF
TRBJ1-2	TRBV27	CASRGANYGYTF
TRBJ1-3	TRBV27	CASSHQGPSGNTIYF
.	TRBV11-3	CASSFRTGGEQYF
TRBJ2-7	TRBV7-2	CASSYTRSGYEQYF
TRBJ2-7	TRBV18	CASSPRAEVSSYEQYF
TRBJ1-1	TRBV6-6	CASSYTGKNTEAFF
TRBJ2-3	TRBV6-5	CASSYPNRGDTQYF
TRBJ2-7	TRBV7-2	CASSLGGTATYEQYF
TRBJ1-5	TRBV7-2	CASSPHGGSNQPQHF
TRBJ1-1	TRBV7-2	CASSLVGGALMNTEAFF
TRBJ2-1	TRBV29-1	CSVAGGSYNEQFF
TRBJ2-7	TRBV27	CASSWTGSEQYF
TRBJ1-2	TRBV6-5	CASISLVRGTYGYTF
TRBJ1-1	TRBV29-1	CSLGSGGTEAFF
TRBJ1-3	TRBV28	CASSSGGTGNTIYF
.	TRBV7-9	CASSPPVSSYEQYF
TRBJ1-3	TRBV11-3	CASSFLGRDPYSGNTIYF
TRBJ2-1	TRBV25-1	CASLLGPSYNEQFF
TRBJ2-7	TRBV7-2	CASSSLTGLAGGPYEQYF
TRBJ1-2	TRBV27	CASSLGSNYGYTF
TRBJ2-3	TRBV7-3	CASSSRGSGNTDTQYF
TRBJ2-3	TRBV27	CASSFGGSTDTQYF
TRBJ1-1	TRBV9	CASSLEGRFNVMNTEAFF
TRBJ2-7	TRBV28	CASSETDHPYEQYF
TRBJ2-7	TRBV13	CASSPWAFPYEQYF
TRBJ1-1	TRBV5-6	CASSRVGSTEAFF
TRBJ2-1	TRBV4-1	CASSQDRMAGGYNEQFF
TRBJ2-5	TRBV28	CASSLRRQLAGGQETQYF
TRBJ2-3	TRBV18	CASSPEVRDTDTQYF